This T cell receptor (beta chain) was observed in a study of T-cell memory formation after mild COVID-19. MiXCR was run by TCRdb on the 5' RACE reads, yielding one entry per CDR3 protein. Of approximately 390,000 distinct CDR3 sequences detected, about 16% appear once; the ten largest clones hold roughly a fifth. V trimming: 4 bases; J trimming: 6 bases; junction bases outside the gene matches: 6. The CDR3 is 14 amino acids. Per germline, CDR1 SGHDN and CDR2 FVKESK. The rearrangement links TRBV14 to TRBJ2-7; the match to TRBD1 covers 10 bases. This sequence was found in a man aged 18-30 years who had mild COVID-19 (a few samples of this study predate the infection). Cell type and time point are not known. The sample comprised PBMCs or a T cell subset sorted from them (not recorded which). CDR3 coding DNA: TGTGCCAGCAGCCCTAGGACAGGGGGAGGCGAGCAGTACTTC. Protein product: CASSPRTGGGEQYF.